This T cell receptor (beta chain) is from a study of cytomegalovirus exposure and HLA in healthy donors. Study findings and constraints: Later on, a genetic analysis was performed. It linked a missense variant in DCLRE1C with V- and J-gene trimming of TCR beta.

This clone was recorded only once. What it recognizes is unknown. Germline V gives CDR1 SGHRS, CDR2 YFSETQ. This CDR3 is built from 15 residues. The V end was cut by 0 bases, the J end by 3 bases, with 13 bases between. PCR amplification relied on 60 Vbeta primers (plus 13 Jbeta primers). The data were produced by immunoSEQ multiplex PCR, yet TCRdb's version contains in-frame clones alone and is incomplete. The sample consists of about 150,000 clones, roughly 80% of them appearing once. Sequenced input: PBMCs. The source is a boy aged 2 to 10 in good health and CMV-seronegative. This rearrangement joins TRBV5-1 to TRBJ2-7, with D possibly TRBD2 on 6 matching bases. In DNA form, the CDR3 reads TGCGCCAGCAGCTTGGATGAGGCGGGGATCTACGAGCAGTACTTC. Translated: CASSLDEAGIYEQYF.